The 27 T cell receptor beta chains below all came from one sample that was sequenced in a study of blood T cells in healthy people across ages. A J-beta primer mix and a sample-barcoded 5' primer were used in a second PCR of roughly 7 to 12 cycles. TCRdb used MiXCR to reprocess the 5' RACE reads, holding one entry per CDR3 protein. The sample shows roughly 730,000 distinct CDR3 sequences, 56% of them seen only once. Input material: blood. The receptors shown here come from a middle-aged man in good health.

V usage is TRBV5-1 and J usage is TRBJ2-7; D ambiguous. V was pared by 0 bases and J by 2 bases, with 12 bases between. Germline CDR1 is SGHRS and CDR2 is YFSETQ. The CDR3 is 15 amino acids. The CDR3 DNA is TGCGCCAGCAGCTTGGAGTCTAGTCCTACCTACGAGCAGTACTTC. Translation gives CASSLESSPTYEQYF. Combining the CDR3 with reference TRBV5-1 and TRBJ2-7 gives the whole variable domain KAGVTQTPRYLIKTRGQQVTLSCSPISGHRSVSWYQQTPGQGLQFLFEYFSETQRNKGNFPGRFSGRQFSNSRSEMNVSTLELGDSALYLCASSLESSPTYEQYFGPGTRLTVT.

This clonotype was detected once. A junction end diverges from the germline sequence, so it may reflect a read error. The chain is built from TRBV7-2 and TRBJ2-7; TRBD2 matches at 11 bases. Judging by the DNA end, TRBJ2-5 fits better; the J call may be wrong. CDR3 length equals 16 residues. The V gene's germline CDR1 is SGHTA and CDR2 FQGNSA. CDR3 loop: CACSLVTSGSGETQYF. As DNA, the CDR3 is TGTGCCTGCAGCTTGGTTACTAGCGGGAGCGGAGAGACCCAGTACTTC.

J is TRBJ1-2 and V is TRBV12-5, with TRBD1 identical over 8 bases. The V gene's germline CDR1 is LGHNT and CDR2 FRNRAP. The CDR3 spans 16 residues. The ends lost 6 bases at V and 2 bases at J; junction bases unmatched: 11. The CDR3 bases are TGTGCTAGTGGATATCCGGGACAGGCTCAAAACTATGGCTACACCTTC. Its protein product is CASGYPGQAQNYGYTF.

The chain combines TRBV24-1 with TRBJ2-1, with 12 bases fitting TRBD2. The CDR3 runs 16 residues. The V gene's germline CDR1 is KGHDR and CDR2 SFDVKD. Unmatched junction bases numbered 8, after V lost 3 bases and J lost 9 bases. In DNA, the CDR3 is TGTGCCACCAGTGATCGGACTAGCGGGGACAAAAGTGAGCAGTTCTTC. This translates into CATSDRTSGDKSEQFF.

The chain carries TRBV6-6 and TRBJ1-1; no clear D. This CDR3 spans 13 amino acids. V was pared by 4 bases and J by 3 bases, with 9 bases between. Germline lookup yields CDR1 MNHNY and CDR2 SVGAGI (reference sequence). The chain's CDR3 is CASSSPEYTEAFF. CDR3 sequence (DNA): TGTGCCAGCAGTTCCCCCGAGTACACTGAAGCTTTCTTT.

This clonotype showed up just a few times. The genes are TRBV27 and TRBJ2-2; 7 bases agree with TRBD2. J was trimmed by 8 bases and V by 5 bases; bases with no gene match: 11. The CDR3 is 15 residues long. Germline V gene data show CDR1 as MNHEY and CDR2 as SMNVEV (reference sequence). The CDR3 loop reads CASSPGSGIAGELFF. CDR3 nucleotide sequence: TGTGCCAGCAGTCCCGGCAGCGGGATTGCGGGGGAGCTGTTTTTT.

V and J are TRBV7-2 and TRBJ2-7; the D gene could be TRBD1 or TRBD2 (5 bases each). Trimming pared 2 bases from V and 5 bases from J, leaving 16 bases between. This CDR3 is 15 amino acids long. Germline V gene data show CDR1 as SGHTA and CDR2 as FQGNSA. The CDR3 coding sequence is TGTGCCAGCAGCTTACTGGGTCTCCGGGGCCACGAGCAGTACTTC. It translates to CASSLLGLRGHEQYF.

This clonotype was counted between two and nine times. The rearrangement links TRBV28 to TRBJ2-7; D unresolved. The CDR3 spans 14 residues. Germline V gene lookup returns CDR1 MDHEN and CDR2 SYDVKM. V lost 2 bases and J 1 base, leaving 9 bases between the germline ends. CDR3 in DNA: TGTGCCAGCAGTTTACTCGGACGATCCTACGAGCAGTACTTC. This translates into CASSLLGRSYEQYF.

CDR3 nucleotides: TGTGCCAGCAGCGTCCCCGGGACTGAAGCTTTCTTT. It codes for CASSVPGTEAFF. The V and J genes are TRBV9 and TRBJ1-1; D not certain. Germline V gene lookup returns CDR1 SGDLS and CDR2 YYNGEE. V gave up 2 bases and J gave up 5 bases, with 7 bases separating them. The length of the CDR3 is 12 residues.

This chain links TRBV29-1 with TRBJ1-1; TRBD1 might be the D (6 bases). V lost 2 bases, J lost 1 base, and 11 bases lay in between. Germline CDR1 and CDR2: SQVTM and ANQGSEA. This CDR3 is 14 amino acids long. Here the CDR3 reads CSVERGAGNTEAFF. In DNA, the CDR3 is TGCAGCGTTGAAAGGGGGGCGGGGAACACTGAAGCTTTCTTT.

The chain joins TRBV25-1 to TRBJ1-1; D gene uncertain. Germline V CDR1 and CDR2: MGHDK, SYGVNS. Trimming left V 6 bases short and J 1 base short, with 24 bases between. The CDR3 is 18 amino acids. The CDR3 DNA reads as TGTGCCAGCAGACTTAATGGCAGGTCCAAGGGTACGAACACTGAAGCTTTCTTT. Its translation: CASRLNGRSKGTNTEAFF. Drawing the rest from reference TRBV25-1 and TRBJ1-1, the complete variable domain is EADIYQTPRYLVIGTGKKITLECSQTMGHDKMYWYQQDPGMELHLIHYSYGVNSTEKGDLSSESTVSRIRTEHFPLTLESARPSHTSQYLCASRLNGRSKGTNTEAFFGQGTRLTVV.

This clonotype was seen only a few times. This chain links TRBV7-2 with TRBJ2-2; TRBD1 matches at 9 bases. The V and J ends lost 3 bases and 5 bases, in that order; junction bases with no gene match: 1. Looked up from germline, CDR1 is SGHTA and CDR2 is FQGNSA. There are 14 residues in the CDR3. This chain's CDR3 is CASSLTGGTGELFF. As DNA, the CDR3 is TGTGCCAGCAGCTTGACAGGGGGAACCGGGGAGCTGTTTTTT.

The V call is TRBV5-1, the J call TRBJ2-5, with TRBD2 identical over 12 bases. This CDR3 is built from 16 residues. Trimming cost V 4 bases and J 4 bases; bases outside gene matches: 8. Germline V CDR1 and CDR2: SGHRS, YFSETQ. CDR3 loop: CASSRILAGGGETQYF. The CDR3 DNA reads as TGCGCCAGCAGCCGGATACTAGCGGGGGGTGGAGAGACCCAGTACTTC.

The chain combines TRBV20-1 with TRBJ2-7; tentatively, D is TRBD1 (6 bases). The CDR3 length is 14 residues. Germline CDR1 DFQATT, CDR2 SNEGSKA (reference sequence). V shed 0 bases and J shed 2 bases, with 11 bases lying between them. CDR3 coding DNA: TGCAGTGCTAGAGAAGGGCAGGGGACCTACGAGCAGTACTTC. It specifies CSAREGQGTYEQYF.

There are a few counts of this clonotype. J is TRBJ2-4 and V is TRBV5-1, with TRBD1 matching 7 bases. Trimming cost V 4 bases and J 8 bases; bases outside gene matches: 12. CDR3 length equals 15 residues. The V gene's germline CDR1 is SGHRS and CDR2 YFSETQ. The DNA of the CDR3 is TGCGCCAGCAGCCTGGGAACCGACAGGGTGGACATTCAGTACTTC. Amino acids: CASSLGTDRVDIQYF.

This chain links TRBV27 with TRBJ1-6; 9 bases line up with TRBD1. The CDR3 is 16 residues long. J was trimmed by 5 bases and V by 6 bases; bases with no gene match: 8. Looked up from germline, CDR1 is MNHEY and CDR2 is SMNVEV (reference sequence). As DNA, the CDR3 is TGTGCCAGCAGCTATACCGGGACAGGGAATAATTCACCCCTCCACTTT. As protein: CASSYTGTGNNSPLHF.

The chain combines TRBV11-2 with TRBJ2-4; D possibly corresponds to TRBD1 (5 bases). Judging by the DNA end, TRBJ2-7 fits better; the J call may be wrong. The length of the CDR3 is 12 residues. From germline, CDR1 is SGHAT and CDR2 FQNNGV. CDR3 DNA sequence: TGTGCCAGCACCTCGACAGTCTACGAGCAGTACTTC. Protein sequence: CASTSTVYEQYF.

The count of this clonotype is one. The CDR3, as DNA: TGTGCCAGCAGCTTAGATTTTTATCAGCCCCAGCATTTT. Its translation: CASSLDFYQPQHF. The chain couples TRBV7-2 to TRBJ1-5, with no clear D. CDR3 length: 13 amino acids. CDR1 SGHTA and CDR2 FQGNSA come from the germline V gene. The germline V and J ends were trimmed by 1 base and 5 bases, with 6 bases remaining between them. Supplemented by reference TRBV7-2 and TRBJ1-5, the full variable domain reads GAGVSQSPSNKVTEKGKDVELRCDPISGHTALYWYRQSLGQGLEFLIYFQGNSAPDKSGLPSDRFSAERTGGSVSTLTIQRTQQEDSAVYLCASSLDFYQPQHFGDGTRLSIL.

Only a few counts were recorded for this clonotype. The chain carries TRBV28 and TRBJ2-1, with D possibly being TRBD2 (6 bases). CDR1 is MDHEN and CDR2 is SYDVKM in the germline V gene. The CDR3 sequence is 14 residues long. Deletions cut 3 bases from V and 7 bases from J, with 13 bases between. This chain's CDR3 is CASSFGGSRNEQFF. Here the CDR3 DNA reads TGTGCCAGCAGTTTTGGGGGGAGTAGGAATGAGCAGTTCTTC.

The V call is TRBV4-2, the J call TRBJ1-6; maybe TRBD1 (5 bases). V dropped 1 base and J dropped 7 bases, with 20 bases sitting between them. CDR1 is LGHNA, CDR2 YNFKEQ, per germline. This CDR3 has 18 residues. CDR3 DNA sequence: TGTGCCAGCAGCCAAGGATCCTCGTCAGGGTGGGAAAATTCACCCCTCCACTTT. Translating gives CASSQGSSSGWENSPLHF.

V and J are TRBV11-2 and TRBJ2-1; either TRBD1 or TRBD2 may supply D (5 bases each). Looked up from germline, CDR1 is SGHAT and CDR2 is FQNNGV. Trimming took off 1 base at V and 10 bases at J, with 17 bases between the two ends. This CDR3 has 15 amino acids. The CDR3 region is CASSLVEGTWEEQFF. In DNA form, the CDR3 reads TGTGCCAGCAGCTTAGTAGAGGGGACCTGGGAAGAGCAGTTCTTC.

The chain employs TRBV29-1 and TRBJ2-1; maybe TRBD1 (6 bases). The CDR3 totals 11 residues. The V gene's germline CDR1 is SQVTM and CDR2 ANQGSEA. V was shortened by 7 bases and J by 9 bases, with 13 bases between the two germline ends. CDR3 in amino acids: CSANIGGEQFF. CDR3 sequence (DNA): TGCAGCGCCAACATAGGGGGTGAGCAGTTCTTC.

This clonotype was found a few times. The chain combines TRBV5-1 with TRBJ2-3, with 8 bases aligning to TRBD2. The V gene end was trimmed by 2 bases and the J gene end by 0 bases; junction bases not matched to a gene: 5. Germline CDR1 SGHRS, CDR2 YFSETQ. The CDR3 has 16 amino acids. The DNA for the CDR3 is TGCGCCAGCAGCTTAGCGGGAGTTTCTAGCACAGATACGCAGTATTTT. Protein: CASSLAGVSSTDTQYF.

The chain combines TRBV5-6 with TRBJ2-5; D may be TRBD1 (6 bases). The CDR3 consists of 13 residues. Germline CDR1 is SGHDT and CDR2 is YYEEEE. The V end was cut by 6 bases, the J end by 0 bases, with 9 bases between. Written as DNA, the CDR3 is TGTGCCAGCATCCGGGACAACCAAGAGACCCAGTACTTC. Protein sequence: CASIRDNQETQYF.

V is TRBV5-1 and J is TRBJ1-1; TRBD1 agrees at 7 bases. Unmatched junction bases numbered 8, after V lost 0 bases and J lost 6 bases. From germline, CDR1 is SGHRS and CDR2 YFSETQ. This CDR3 has 15 residues. This CDR3 is CASSLALGQVAEAFF. The CDR3 region has the DNA TGCGCCAGCAGCTTGGCGTTAGGACAGGTGGCTGAAGCTTTCTTT.

The rearrangement joins TRBV18 to TRBJ2-1, with D hard to call. The CDR3 sequence is 11 residues long. Trimming stripped 2 bases from V and 8 bases from J, with 4 bases between. CDR1 KGHSH and CDR2 LQKENI come from the germline V gene. The CDR3 protein is CASSPNDEQFF. CDR3 in DNA: TGTGCCAGCTCACCAAACGATGAGCAGTTCTTC.

This clonotype has a handful of counts. The chain combines TRBV20-1 with TRBJ2-7; TRBD2 is a possible D gene (6 bases). The V and J ends lost 5 bases and 2 bases respectively, with 22 bases between them. This CDR3 region has 16 residues. The germline CDR1 and CDR2 sequences are DFQATT and SNEGSKA (reference sequence). CDR3 loop: CSAETAIGTLPYEQYF. The CDR3 bases are TGCAGTGCTGAGACCGCTATAGGGACTCTCCCCTACGAGCAGTACTTC.